What follows are 17 T cell receptor beta chains derived from one specimen sequenced in a study of blood T cells in healthy people across ages. A second PCR, run for roughly 7 to 11 cycles, used a sample-barcoded 5' primer plus a J-beta primer mix. One entry per CDR3 protein results from TCRdb running MiXCR on the 5' RACE reads. The sample lists about 690,000 distinct CDR3 sequences; approximately 40% were seen once. The sample taken for sequencing was blood. The origin of the receptors is a man at least 80 years old in good health.

The V call is TRBV4-3, the J call TRBJ2-4; the match to TRBD1 covers 9 bases. The end of the DNA is better explained by TRBJ2-7, so the J call may be wrong. The CDR3 has 19 residues. Germline lookup yields CDR1 LGHNA and CDR2 YSLEER. CDR3 in amino acids: CASSQEGPLTGTGSLEQYF. The DNA of the CDR3 is TGCGCCAGCAGCCAAGAAGGGCCCCTTACCGGGACAGGGTCTCTCGAGCAGTACTTC.

The chain has TRBV6-2 or TRBV6-3 and TRBJ2-5, with D unresolved. Trimming cost V 3 bases and J 3 bases, with 8 bases left between them. The CDR3 totals 13 residues. Germline CDR1 is MNHEY and CDR2 is SVGEGT. CDR3 amino acids: CASSYWAEETQYF. CDR3 sequence (DNA): TGTGCCAGCAGTTATTGGGCGGAAGAGACCCAGTACTTC.

This clonotype came up a few times. The chain carries TRBV27 and TRBJ1-4, with a tentative D call TRBD1 (5 bases). Germline CDR1 reads MNHEY; CDR2 reads SMNVEV (reference sequence). The CDR3 sequence is 15 residues long. V was cut by 0 bases and J by 5 bases, with 10 bases left in between. The CDR3 loop reads CASSLSGTQNEKLFF. DNA of the CDR3: TGTGCCAGCAGTTTATCCGGGACCCAAAATGAAAAACTGTTTTTT.

V gene TRBV12-3 or TRBV12-4 combines with J gene TRBJ1-6; D gene uncertain. Trimming took off 1 base at V and 7 bases at J, with 8 bases between the two ends. CDR3 length equals 14 residues. In DNA form, the CDR3 reads TGTGCCAGCAGTTTAGGGGTGGTGAATTCACCCCTCCACTTT. Its translation is CASSLGVVNSPLHF.

This clonotype was seen just once. The V and J genes are TRBV28 and TRBJ2-7, with D perhaps matching TRBD1 (6 bases). V was shortened by 4 bases and J by 6 bases, with 19 bases between the two germline ends. The CDR3 is 15 residues long. From germline, CDR1 is MDHEN and CDR2 SYDVKM. The CDR3 sequence: CASSWIQGRAVEQYF. The CDR3 DNA sequence: TGTGCCAGCAGTTGGATACAGGGAAGGGCTGTCGAGCAGTACTTC.

This sequence joins TRBV2 and TRBJ2-2; 7 bases line up with TRBD1. The germline V gene encodes CDR1 SNHLY and CDR2 FYNNEI. The CDR3 runs to 15 residues. The V gene end was trimmed by 6 bases and the J gene end by 1 base; junction bases not matched to a gene: 5. The DNA for the CDR3 is TGTGCCAGCAGGTCTGGGACAGTGAACACCGGGGAGCTGTTTTTT. It encodes CASRSGTVNTGELFF.

This chain links TRBV11-1 with TRBJ2-5, with D possibly called TRBD1 or TRBD2 (5 bases each). The DNA matches TRBJ2-7 better at its end, which makes the J call doubtful. The CDR3 is made up of 13 amino acids. Germline CDR1 and CDR2: SGHAT and FQDESV (reference sequence). CDR3 residues: CASSPLIGTEQYF. In nucleotides, the CDR3 is TGTGCCAGCAGCCCCCTTATTGGGACCGAGCAGTACTTC.

The CDR3 sequence: CSASLGLALNYEQYF. CDR3 nucleotide sequence: TGCAGTGCTAGTCTGGGGCTGGCGCTAAACTACGAGCAGTACTTC. This sequence joins TRBV20-1 and TRBJ2-7; tentative D call: TRBD1 (5 bases). The V gene's germline CDR1 is DFQATT and CDR2 SNEGSKA (reference sequence). V lost 3 bases to trimming and J lost 3 bases, with 18 bases between them. This CDR3 is 15 amino acids long.

The CDR3 nucleotides are TGTGCCAGCAGTTACAGGGGGGTCTACAATGAGCAGTTCTTC. It codes for CASSYRGVYNEQFF. The J gene is TRBJ2-1, the V gene TRBV7-6; 8 nucleotides line up with TRBD1. V shed 6 bases and J 3 bases; nucleotides not matched to a gene: 4. CDR1 is SGHVS and CDR2 is FNYEAQ in the germline V gene. The CDR3 loop spans 14 amino acids.

This clonotype came up a few times. CDR3 nucleotides: TGTGCCAGCAGTCCGACTAGCGGGAACACCGGGGAGCTGTTTTTT. It translates to CASSPTSGNTGELFF. The chain carries TRBV7-2 and TRBJ2-2; 9 bases line up with TRBD2. Germline CDR1 is SGHTA and CDR2 is FQGNSA. The CDR3 length is 15 residues. The V and J ends lost 6 bases and 1 base, in that order; junction bases with no gene match: 3.

This clonotype appeared a single time. J is TRBJ1-5 and V is TRBV28, with D unclear. With 10 bases removed from V and 4 bases from J, the gap between germline ends came to 17 bases. The germline CDR1 and CDR2 sequences are MDHEN and SYDVKM. This CDR3 is 14 amino acids long. CDR3 protein: CAIPGPDVNQPQHF. CDR3 sequence (DNA): TGTGCCATCCCCGGACCGGACGTTAATCAGCCCCAGCATTTT.

The chain combines TRBV28 with TRBJ1-3, with D perhaps matching TRBD1 (6 bases). This CDR3 has 16 residues. Trimming shortened V by 4 bases and J by 2 bases, and 15 bases separated the two germline ends. Germline assignment: CDR1 MDHEN and CDR2 SYDVKM. CDR3 sequence (DNA): TGTGCCAGCAGTTCGCCCACAGGGAGAGCTGGAAACACCATATATTTT. Translated, it gives CASSSPTGRAGNTIYF.

V usage is TRBV20-1 and J usage is TRBJ2-7; TRBD1 agrees at 7 bases. CDR3 length: 15 residues. The germline V gene encodes CDR1 DFQATT and CDR2 SNEGSKA (reference sequence). V trimming: 6 bases; J trimming: 0 bases; junction bases outside the gene matches: 11. CDR3 sequence (DNA): TGCAGTGCACACAACAGGGGTAAAAGCTCCTACGAGCAGTACTTC. Translated, it gives CSAHNRGKSSYEQYF.

This clonotype was counted once. V is TRBV6-6 and J is TRBJ2-3, with D perhaps TRBD1 (6 bases). Germline CDR1 MNHNY, CDR2 SVGAGI (reference sequence). The CDR3 contains 13 residues. DNA of the CDR3: TGTGTCTTGAACAGGGAAGGATCGAATACGCAGTATTTT. Its translation is CVLNREGSNTQYF.

V usage is TRBV20-1 and J usage is TRBJ1-1, with 7 bases matching TRBD1. V shed 5 bases and J 1 base; nucleotides not matched to a gene: 1. The CDR3 consists of 12 residues. In germline, CDR1 is DFQATT, CDR2 SNEGSKA (reference sequence). CDR3 in DNA: TGCAGTGCTGGGACAGAGAACACTGAAGCTTTCTTT. It yields the protein CSAGTENTEAFF.

This chain joins TRBV7-2 and TRBJ2-5, with 15 bases fitting TRBD2. The V gene's germline CDR1 is SGHTA and CDR2 FQGNSA. Trimming cost V 4 bases and J 11 bases; bases outside gene matches: 11. This CDR3 is 16 amino acids long. DNA of the CDR3: TGTGCCAGCAGCTCGGGACTAGCGGGAGGTCAGAATGAGCAGTACTTC. Its protein product is CASSSGLAGGQNEQYF.

The V call is TRBV13, the J call TRBJ2-5; 8 bases match TRBD1. The CDR3 spans 16 residues. V dropped 5 bases and J dropped 11; count of bases not matched to a gene: 19. Per the germline V gene, CDR1 is PRHDT and CDR2 is FYEKMQ (reference sequence). The CDR3 reads CASSQPGQVSYNEQYF. For the CDR3, the DNA is TGTGCCAGCAGCCAGCCGGGACAGGTCTCCTACAATGAGCAGTACTTC.